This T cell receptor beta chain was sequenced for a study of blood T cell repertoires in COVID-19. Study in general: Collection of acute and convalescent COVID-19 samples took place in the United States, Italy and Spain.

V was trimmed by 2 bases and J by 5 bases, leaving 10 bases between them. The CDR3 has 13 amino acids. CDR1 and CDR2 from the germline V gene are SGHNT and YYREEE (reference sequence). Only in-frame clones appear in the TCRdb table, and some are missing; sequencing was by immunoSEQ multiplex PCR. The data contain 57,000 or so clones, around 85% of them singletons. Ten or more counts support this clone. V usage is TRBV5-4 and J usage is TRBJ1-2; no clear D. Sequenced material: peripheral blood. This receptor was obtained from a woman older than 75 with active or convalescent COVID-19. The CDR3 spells CASSLFPSYGYTF. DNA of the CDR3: TGTGCCAGCAGCTTATTTCCGTCTTATGGCTACACCTTC.